The sequence of this T cell receptor beta chain was determined in a study of post-analysis software for immune sequencing data. Regarding this clonotype: What it binds is not known.

Study results and limitations: Elevated frequency relative to controls characterized roughly 5 TRBV segments in patients, TRBV5-6, TRBV5-1 and TRBV20-1 among them.

J was trimmed by 2 bases and V by 3 bases; bases with no gene match: 5. The CDR3 is made up of 15 amino acids. CDR1 is SGHRS and CDR2 is YFSETQ in the germline V gene. The library was made from cDNA and included unique molecular identifiers. TCRdb re-derived calls from the PCR reads in MiXCR, one entry per CDR3 protein. This repertoire shows about 540,000 distinct CDR3 sequences, around 31% found once; its top ten account for about 5.6%. This TCR was sampled from a girl under 18 with multiple sclerosis. Material for sequencing was blood. The rearrangement uses TRBV5-1 and TRBJ2-7; 10 bases match TRBD2. The CDR3 protein is CASSSLAGKPYEQYF. The CDR3 DNA is TGCGCCAGCAGCTCACTAGCGGGGAAACCCTACGAGCAGTACTTC.